The 12 T cell receptor beta chains in this list originate from one sample, sequenced in a study of molecular identifiers for immune sequencing clone quantification (dated by TCRdb to 2016 to 2018). The method was PCR. The reads were generated on an Illumina HiSeq 4000. TCRdb reanalyzed the raw reads on its own, using fastp at Q25 for trimming and MiXCR for clone calling, and kept in-frame beta chains. Each record represents a unique CDR3 protein, reported with the most common genes and DNA among its rows. The sample table shows more than 250,000 distinct CDR3 sequences, and around a fifth are seen once. The ten largest clonotypes hold 0.81% of the sample. Specimen: naive CD8+ T cells from blood, with Jurkat cell RNA spiked in. This sample's cell subset or site label indicates: FACS-sorted CD8+CD4-CCR7+CD45RA+ naive T cells. The receptors here all came from a human donor in good health. Some libraries in this study had Jurkat cell RNA spiked in.

The rearrangement joins TRBV18 to TRBJ2-1, with D uncertain. V lost 0 bases, J lost 7 bases, and 7 bases lay in between. This CDR3 has 13 residues. Germline loops: CDR1 KGHSH, CDR2 LQKENI. The CDR3 spells CASSPPVGNEQFF. The CDR3 nucleotides read TGTGCCAGCTCACCACCAGTGGGTAATGAGCAGTTCTTC.

The chain couples TRBV9 to TRBJ1-1; D remains unclear. The V end was cut by 0 bases, the J end by 1 base, with 10 bases between. This CDR3 region has 15 residues. CDR1 and CDR2 (germline): SGDLS, YYNGEE. The CDR3 nucleotides read TGTGCCAGCAGCGTAGGTGGCCTTACGAACACTGAAGCTTTCTTT. This codes for CASSVGGLTNTEAFF.

The genes are TRBV7-9 and TRBJ2-7; 7 nucleotides match TRBD1. Germline CDR1 reads SEHNR; CDR2 reads FQNEAQ (reference sequence). This CDR3 comprises 15 residues. The V segment lost 5 bases and the J segment 3 bases; nucleotides outside the gene matches: 10. The CDR3 DNA is TGTGCCAGCAGCAGACCGGGACAGAATATCTACGAGCAGTACTTC. As protein: CASSRPGQNIYEQYF. Full variable domain (rest looked up from reference TRBV7-9 and TRBJ2-7): DTGVSQNPRHKITKRGQNVTFRCDPISEHNRLYWYRQTLGQGPEFLTYFQNEAQLEKSRLLSDRFSAERPKGSFSTLEIQRTEQGDSAMYLCASSRPGQNIYEQYFGPGTRLTVT.

This clonotype has just a few counts. The chain recombines TRBV11-2 with TRBJ2-7; TRBD2 might be the D (5 bases). V shed 5 bases and J shed 6 bases, with 14 bases lying between them. The V gene's germline CDR1 is SGHAT and CDR2 FQNNGV. The CDR3 loop spans 13 amino acids. The CDR3 nucleotides read TGTGCCAGCAGCCCCGGCCATGGGAGCGAGCAGTACTTC. Its protein is CASSPGHGSEQYF.

In its sample, this clonotype was seen many times. This chain joins TRBV7-9 and TRBJ2-3; D might be TRBD1 or TRBD2, each matching 5 bases. Trimming took off 3 bases at V and 4 bases at J, with 14 bases between the two ends. CDR1 and CDR2 from the germline V gene are SEHNR and FQNEAQ (reference sequence). There are 15 residues in the CDR3. CDR3 region: CASSFGGHRADTQYF. The CDR3 DNA is TGTGCCAGCAGCTTTGGGGGTCATAGGGCAGATACGCAGTATTTT.

Comment on this clonotype: One base away lies a much larger clone, so this may be a sequencing read error. The rearrangement joins TRBV6-5 to TRBJ1-4; TRBD1 might be the D (6 bases). The germline V gene has CDR1 MNHEY and CDR2 SVGAGI. This CDR3 comprises 15 residues. The V end lost 4 bases, the J end lost 2 bases, and 11 bases lay between the germline ends. The CDR3 reads CASSWHRATNEKLFF. In DNA, the CDR3 is TGTGCCAGCAGTTGGCACAGGGCCACTAATGAAAAACTGTTTTTT.

This clonotype was recorded many times. The chain couples TRBV27 to TRBJ2-3, with D hard to call. V was clipped by 8 bases and J by 2 bases, with 23 bases between them. The germline gives CDR1 MNHEY, CDR2 SMNVEV (reference sequence). This CDR3 region has 17 residues. CDR3 DNA: TGTGCCAGCGCACCAGGCGGCCACTTGTTCTACACAGATACGCAGTATTTT. This translates into CASAPGGHLFYTDTQYF.

This clonotype was recorded at least ten times. The V and J genes are TRBV11-2 and TRBJ2-7; 10 nucleotides align to TRBD1. From germline, CDR1 is SGHAT and CDR2 FQNNGV. V was clipped by 2 bases and J by 2 bases; unmatched bases: 9. The CDR3 contains 17 residues. The CDR3 DNA follows: TGTGCCAGCAGCTTAACCCCCGGGACAGGGGCCGCCTACGAGCAGTACTTC. It encodes CASSLTPGTGAAYEQYF.

On this clonotype itself: This may be a read error: a much more frequent sequence differs by one nucleotide. The J gene is TRBJ2-2, the V gene TRBV19; 7 nucleotides match TRBD1. V dropped 5 bases and J dropped 4; count of bases not matched to a gene: 7. This CDR3 region has 15 residues. Germline values: CDR1 LNHDA, CDR2 SQIVND (reference sequence). The CDR3 coding sequence is TGTGCCAGTAGTCCTCAGACAGGGTTCACCGGGGAGCTGTTTTTT. Translation: CASSPQTGFTGELFF.

The chain combines TRBV7-9 with TRBJ2-3, with D tentatively TRBD1 or TRBD2 (5 bases each). CDR1 and CDR2 from the germline V gene are SEHNR and FQNEAQ (reference sequence). CDR3 length: 16 residues. V gave up 0 bases and J gave up 6 bases, with 16 bases separating them. CDR3 residues: CASSLALGGSGDTQYF. CDR3 DNA: TGTGCCAGCAGCTTAGCGCTTGGGGGAAGTGGGGATACGCAGTATTTT.

This clonotype was seen ten or more times. The chain recombines TRBV6-1 with TRBJ2-7; the D is unclear. CDR3 length: 13 residues. Germline V gives CDR1 MNHNS, CDR2 SASEGT. Deletions cut 2 bases from V and 5 bases from J, with 10 bases between. CDR3 DNA sequence: TGTGCCAGCAGTGAAAGGCGAATTGACGAGCAGTACTTC. The encoded protein is CASSERRIDEQYF.

This clonotype was observed at least ten times. The CDR3 sequence: CASRGPGAFNSNQPQHF. The CDR3 DNA is TGTGCCAGCAGAGGGCCAGGGGCTTTTAATAGCAATCAGCCCCAGCATTTT. The V gene is TRBV28, the J gene TRBJ1-5; maybe TRBD1 (6 bases). V gave up 6 bases and J gave up 0 bases, with 18 bases separating them. Germline values: CDR1 MDHEN, CDR2 SYDVKM. The CDR3 is made up of 17 amino acids.